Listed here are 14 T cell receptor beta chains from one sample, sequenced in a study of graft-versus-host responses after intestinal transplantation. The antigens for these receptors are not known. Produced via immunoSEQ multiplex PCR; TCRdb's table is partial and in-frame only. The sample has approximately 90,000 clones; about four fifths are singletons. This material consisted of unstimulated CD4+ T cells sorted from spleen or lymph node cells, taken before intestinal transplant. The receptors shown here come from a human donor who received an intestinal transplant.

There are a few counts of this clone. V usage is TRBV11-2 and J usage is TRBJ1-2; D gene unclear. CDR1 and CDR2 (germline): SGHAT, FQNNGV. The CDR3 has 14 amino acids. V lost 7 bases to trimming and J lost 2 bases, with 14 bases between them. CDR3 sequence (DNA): TGTGCCAGCACCCAACAGAGGGCAAACTATGGCTACACCTTC. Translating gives CASTQQRANYGYTF.

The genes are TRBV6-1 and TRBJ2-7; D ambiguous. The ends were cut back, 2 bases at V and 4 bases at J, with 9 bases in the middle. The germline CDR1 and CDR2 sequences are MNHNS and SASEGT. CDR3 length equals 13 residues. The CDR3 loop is CASSERFVYEQYF. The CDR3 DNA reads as TGTGCCAGCAGTGAACGGTTTGTTTACGAGCAGTACTTC.

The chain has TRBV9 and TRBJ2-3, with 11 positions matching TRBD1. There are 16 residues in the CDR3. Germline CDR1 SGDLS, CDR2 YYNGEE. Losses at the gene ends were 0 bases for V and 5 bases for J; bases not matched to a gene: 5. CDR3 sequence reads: CASSVVGQGGVDTQYF. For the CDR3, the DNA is TGTGCCAGCAGCGTAGTGGGACAGGGGGGAGTAGATACGCAGTATTTT.

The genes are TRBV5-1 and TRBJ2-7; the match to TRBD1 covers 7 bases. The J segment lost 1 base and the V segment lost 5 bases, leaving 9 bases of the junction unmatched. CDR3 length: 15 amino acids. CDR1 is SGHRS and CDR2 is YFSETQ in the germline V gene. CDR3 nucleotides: TGCGCCAGCAGGCCCCGGGACAGTCCTTCCTACGAGCAGTACTTC. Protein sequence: CASRPRDSPSYEQYF. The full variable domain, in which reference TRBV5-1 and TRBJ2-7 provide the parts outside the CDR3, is KAGVTQTPRYLIKTRGQQVTLSCSPISGHRSVSWYQQTPGQGLQFLFEYFSETQRNKGNFPGRFSGRQFSNSRSEMNVSTLELGDSALYLCASRPRDSPSYEQYFGPGTRLTVT.

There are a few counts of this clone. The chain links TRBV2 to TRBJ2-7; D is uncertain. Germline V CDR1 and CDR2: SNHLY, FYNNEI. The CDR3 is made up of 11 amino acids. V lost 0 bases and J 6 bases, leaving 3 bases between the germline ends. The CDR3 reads CASSEALEQYF. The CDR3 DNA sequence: TGTGCCAGCAGTGAAGCTCTCGAGCAGTACTTC.

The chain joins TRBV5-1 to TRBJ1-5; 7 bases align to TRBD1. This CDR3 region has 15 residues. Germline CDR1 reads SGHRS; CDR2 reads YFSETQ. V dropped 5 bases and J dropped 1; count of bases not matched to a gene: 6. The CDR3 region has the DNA TGCGCCAGCAGAAGAACAGGGGAAAGCAATCAGCCCCAGCATTTT. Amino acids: CASRRTGESNQPQHF. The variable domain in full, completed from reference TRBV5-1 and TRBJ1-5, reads KAGVTQTPRYLIKTRGQQVTLSCSPISGHRSVSWYQQTPGQGLQFLFEYFSETQRNKGNFPGRFSGRQFSNSRSEMNVSTLELGDSALYLCASRRTGESNQPQHFGDGTRLSIL.

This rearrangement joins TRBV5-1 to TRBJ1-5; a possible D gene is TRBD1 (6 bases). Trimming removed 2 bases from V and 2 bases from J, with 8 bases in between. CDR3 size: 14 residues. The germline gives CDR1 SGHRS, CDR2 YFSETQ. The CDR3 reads CASSLQGGNQPQHF. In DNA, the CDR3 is TGCGCCAGCAGCTTACAGGGAGGCAATCAGCCCCAGCATTTT.

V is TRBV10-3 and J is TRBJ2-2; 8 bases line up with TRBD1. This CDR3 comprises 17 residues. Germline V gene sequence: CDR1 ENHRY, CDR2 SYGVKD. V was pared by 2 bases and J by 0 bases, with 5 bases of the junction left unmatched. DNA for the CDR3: TGTGCCATCAGTGAGACCGGACAGGGCGCGAACACCGGGGAGCTGTTTTTT. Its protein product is CAISETGQGANTGELFF.

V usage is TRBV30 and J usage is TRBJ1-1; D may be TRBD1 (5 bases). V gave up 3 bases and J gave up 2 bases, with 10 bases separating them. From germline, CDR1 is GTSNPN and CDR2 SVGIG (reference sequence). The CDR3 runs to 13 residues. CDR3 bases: TGTGCCTGGAGCAGACAGAGAAACACTGAAGCTTTCTTT. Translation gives CAWSRQRNTEAFF.

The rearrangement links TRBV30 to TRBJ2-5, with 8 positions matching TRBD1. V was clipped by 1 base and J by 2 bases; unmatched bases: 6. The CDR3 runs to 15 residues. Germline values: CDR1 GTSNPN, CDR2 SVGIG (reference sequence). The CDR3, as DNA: TGTGCCTGGAGTGCCGGACAGGGCAATCAAGAGACCCAGTACTTC. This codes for CAWSAGQGNQETQYF.

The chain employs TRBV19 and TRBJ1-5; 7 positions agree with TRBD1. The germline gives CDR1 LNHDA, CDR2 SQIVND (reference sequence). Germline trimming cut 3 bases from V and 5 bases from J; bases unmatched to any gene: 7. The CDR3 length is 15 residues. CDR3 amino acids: CASSIPDRWDQPQHF. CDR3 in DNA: TGTGCCAGTAGTATTCCGGACAGGTGGGATCAGCCCCAGCATTTT. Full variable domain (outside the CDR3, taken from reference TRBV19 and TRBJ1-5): DGGITQSPKYLFRKEGQNVTLSCEQNLNHDAMYWYRQDPGQGLRLIYYSQIVNDFQKGDIAEGYSVSREKKESFPLTVTSAQKNPTAFYLCASSIPDRWDQPQHFGDGTRLSIL.

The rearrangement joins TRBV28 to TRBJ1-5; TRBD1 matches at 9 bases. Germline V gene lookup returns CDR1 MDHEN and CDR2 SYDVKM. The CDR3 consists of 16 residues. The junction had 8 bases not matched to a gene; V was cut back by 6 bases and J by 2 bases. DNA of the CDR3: TGTGCCAGCAGAACACAGGGGGCGAGGGGCAATCAGCCCCAGCATTTT. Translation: CASRTQGARGNQPQHF.

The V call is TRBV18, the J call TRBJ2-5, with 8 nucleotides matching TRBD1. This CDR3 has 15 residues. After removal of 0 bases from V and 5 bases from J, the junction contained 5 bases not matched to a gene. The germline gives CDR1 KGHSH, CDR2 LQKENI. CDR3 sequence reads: CASSPPGRGLETQYF. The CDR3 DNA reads TGTGCCAGCTCACCACCGGGCAGGGGGCTGGAGACCCAGTACTTC.

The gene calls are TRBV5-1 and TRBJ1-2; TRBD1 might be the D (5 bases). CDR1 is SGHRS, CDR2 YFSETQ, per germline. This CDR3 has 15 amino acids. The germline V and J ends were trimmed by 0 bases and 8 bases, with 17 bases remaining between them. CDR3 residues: CASSLEQAGLRGYTF. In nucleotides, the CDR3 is TGCGCCAGCAGCTTGGAACAGGCGGGGCTACGAGGCTACACCTTC.